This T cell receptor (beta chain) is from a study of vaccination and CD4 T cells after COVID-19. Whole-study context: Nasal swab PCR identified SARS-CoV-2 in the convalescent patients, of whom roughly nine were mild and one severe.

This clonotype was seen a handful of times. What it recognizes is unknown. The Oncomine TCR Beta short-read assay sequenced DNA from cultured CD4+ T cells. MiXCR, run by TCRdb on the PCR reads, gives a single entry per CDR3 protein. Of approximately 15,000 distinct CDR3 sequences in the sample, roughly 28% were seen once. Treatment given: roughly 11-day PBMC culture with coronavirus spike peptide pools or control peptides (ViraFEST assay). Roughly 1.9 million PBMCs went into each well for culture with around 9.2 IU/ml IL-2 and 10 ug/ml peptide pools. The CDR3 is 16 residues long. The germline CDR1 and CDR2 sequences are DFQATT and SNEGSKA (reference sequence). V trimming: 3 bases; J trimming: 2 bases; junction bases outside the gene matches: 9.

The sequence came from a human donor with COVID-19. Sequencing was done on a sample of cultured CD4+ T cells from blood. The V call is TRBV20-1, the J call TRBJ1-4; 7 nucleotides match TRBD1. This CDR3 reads CSASPRGASTNEKLFF. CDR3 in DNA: TGCAGTGCTAGTCCCAGGGGGGCGTCTACTAATGAAAAACTGTTTTTT.